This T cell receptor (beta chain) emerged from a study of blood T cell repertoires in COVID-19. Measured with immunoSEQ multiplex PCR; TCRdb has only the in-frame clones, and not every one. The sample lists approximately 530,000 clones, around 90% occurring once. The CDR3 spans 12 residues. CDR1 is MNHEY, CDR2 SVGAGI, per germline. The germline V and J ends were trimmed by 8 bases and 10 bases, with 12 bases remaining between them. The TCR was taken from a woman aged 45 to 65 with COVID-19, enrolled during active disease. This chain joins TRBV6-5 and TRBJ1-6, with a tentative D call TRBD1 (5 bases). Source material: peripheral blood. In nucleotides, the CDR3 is TGTGCCAGCCATAGGGGAGGCTCACCCCTCCACTTT. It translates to CASHRGGSPLHF.